This section outlines one T cell receptor beta chain sequence together with its context. This receptor's antigen is unknown. No much larger clone is present one base from it, and per-base qualities are unavailable. The cohort comprised hundreds of healthy bone marrow donors. Cohort members were all nominally healthy when sampled, although unrecorded immune exposures were likely present. The donor was CMV seronegative and was included in the group of about 350 seronegative cohort members. Every donor gave a peripheral blood sample, and the peripheral blood mononuclear cells from that sample were used for TCR beta sequencing. The Qiagen DNeasy Blood Extraction Kit was used to extract genomic DNA from the blood cell samples. The data belong to a study of cytomegalovirus exposure and HLA in healthy donors listed by TCRdb under 2017. Background for the entire study: An earlier analysis of approximately 550 of the donors reported about 250 Gb of sequence data and some 120 million unique TCR beta sequences from 150 million to 200 million T cells. About 320 gigabases of sequencing data and some 85 million unique TCR sequences were included in an early release covering roughly 600 HLA-typed donors. Among the roughly 400 genotyped donors, under 90% belonged to the genetic ancestry cluster associated with self-reported Caucasian donors. The aim of the study was to test whether cataloging public T cell receptors could identify signatures of past pathogen exposure. Using immunosequencing, the study profiled T cell repertoires from some 670 subjects and related those repertoires to cytomegalovirus serostatus. Along with the roughly 610-subject first cohort, a separate validation cohort of 120 different subjects was used. High-throughput TCR immunosequencing, statistical association of individual TCRs with disease status, and machine learning were combined to predict cytomegalovirus infection status. A later analysis re-analyzed previously published TCR beta repertoires from roughly 600 donors and added high-resolution HLA genotyping to study TCR occurrence patterns. Rather than drawing on any new phenotypic data, the later analysis identified candidate immune exposures from TCR beta sequences and the way those sequences occurred across donors. An earlier analysis of some 500 of the donors used high-throughput TCR beta sequencing to judge whether each TCR beta V gene segment behaved as functional or pseudogenic. Alongside the repertoire data, information on donor age, sex, ethnicity and CMV serostatus was compiled. A later genetic analysis used genome-wide SNP genotypes for about 55% of the 666 donors, treating that subset as a discovery cohort. All discovery cohort repertoires had been generated on a single sequencing platform. HLA typing included class I and class II loci at four-digit resolution. The number of typed donors differed by locus: about 629-640 for A, B, C, DRB1 and DQB1; 522 for DQA1; over 600 for DPA1; and approximately 450 for DPB1. A handful of DR-DQ haplotypes were treated as single units for association and clustering because of strong linkage in the cohort. Across approximately 420 genotyped donors of the cohort, an average of about 200,000 unique TCR beta nucleotide sequences per donor were sequenced, and roughly a sixth of those sequences were non-productive.

Libraries came from the immunoSEQ multiplex PCR assay. The multiplex PCR relied on a mix of 60 forward primers for TCR Vbeta segments and 13 reverse primers for TCR Jbeta segments. The CDR3 region of rearranged TCR beta genes was amplified from genomic DNA with a multiplex PCR assay. On the Illumina HiSeq System, the amplified TCR beta libraries were sequenced as 87-base-pair reads. In the authors' own workflow: Across the 600 to 700 repertoires, a later analysis counted about 81 million unique TCR beta chains, some 11 million of which were shared by at least two donors. Raw reads were error-corrected and collapsed into unique sequences by a nearest-neighbor algorithm in which closely related sequences were merged to remove PCR and sequencing errors. CDR3 sequences were aligned to IMGT reference sequences to assign V, D and J gene segments. For a sequence to be retained, a match of at least six nucleotides was required to both a V gene segment and a J gene segment. Rearrangements were called productive when the CDR3 lacked stop codons and stayed in frame with V and J; all others were non-productive. CDR3 was defined by IMGT convention, running from the second conserved V-encoded cysteine to the conserved J-encoded phenylalanine. The earlier analysis of approximately 500 of the donors excluded sequences that lacked an unambiguous match to a single V gene segment. In an earlier analysis of approximately 590 of the donors, a V segment was called functional when productive rearrangements were above 56.7%, and segregating when the standard deviation between donors exceeded 5%. To diagnose cytomegalovirus status from the catalog of TCR beta chain sequences, a statistical classification framework was built. In a later analysis, V and J genes were assigned by comparing TCR nucleotide sequences against IMGT/GENE-DB human TR gene sequences. Using the TCRdist pipeline, a later analysis assigned CDR3 sequences along with most-parsimonious VDJ recombination scenarios. A later analysis defined each TCR beta chain by its CDR3 amino acid sequence plus V-gene family, and excluded reads lacking a unique V-gene family. As a way to deal with suspected cross-contamination and a sequencing artifact, a later analysis dropped over 550 nucleotide sequences that were highly shared and had low generation probability. In a later analysis, a clonal expansion index for each public chain was calculated from normalized within-repertoire ranks of inferred template counts. A later analysis computed generation probabilities with a VDJ recombination model fitted to out-of-frame rearrangements, and checked the results against IGoR. In a later analysis, hypergeometric tests were used to score TCR-TCR, TCR-HLA and TCR-CMV co-occurrence, with a repertoire-size bias correction applied to TCR pairs. To estimate false discovery rates, a later analysis permuted the HLA or CMV assignments 20 times. In a later analysis, co-occurring TCRs were grouped using DBSCAN, and TCRdist sequence similarity was added for clustering within HLA-allele-positive subsets. Co-occurrence clustering excluded repertoires with fewer than 30,000 or more than 120,000 public chains, plus five with anomalous nucleotide sharing. TCRdb's version of the immuneACCESS table is confined to in-frame rearrangements and falls short of the full clone set. An unresolved V gene accounts for under half of the shortfall where checked; the remainder is of unknown origin. That table gives V, J and clone size, and the DNA gave D and trimming. For this sample there are more than 70,000 clones; 77% appear just once. The ten most abundant clones make up 2% to 2.5% of the sample.

What the work shows at the level of the full study, not this receptor alone: A further reported finding was that TCR beta sequences accurately predicted the HLA-A and HLA-B alleles for most subjects in the first cohort. Three of the identified cytomegalovirus-associated TCR beta chains were confirmed in vitro to be specific for cytomegalovirus antigens. Some IMGT-functional V segments, including TRBV6-2 and TRBV6-3, could not be told apart with the 87-base-pair reads, so those segments were excluded. In a later analysis, the rate of TCR association differed among HLA loci, with DRB1 alleles having the most associated TCRs and HLA-C alleles having the fewest. The earlier analysis of 587 of the donors excluded seventeen rarely observed V segments, including chromosome 9 orphons, because counts were too low. Assigning TCR associations to individual alleles was difficult when HLA alleles, especially DR and DQ, strongly co-occurred. The authors suggested that the approach could potentially be extended to other disease states and immunological phenotypes. In this cohort, only TCR beta chains were sequenced, and detectable features were limited by the absence of alpha or paired-chain data. Specific HLA alleles were associated with 15,000 to 20,000 TCR beta sequences at a false discovery rate of 0.05 in a later analysis. In a later analysis, HLA-associated TCR beta chains were found to be more clonally expanded and to have lower generation probabilities than equally common non-associated chains. Several of the top co-occurrence clusters appeared to be linked to parvovirus B19, influenza, CMV and Epstein-Barr virus, according to a later analysis. In both the original and validation cohorts, the classifier was reported to diagnose cytomegalovirus status with high specificity and sensitivity. In the study, around 150 TCR beta chains were listed as associated with cytomegalovirus. A cluster of highly shared sequence variants was judged likely to represent a technical artifact of the sequencing pipeline. According to a later analysis, most CMV-associated TCR beta chains appeared to be HLA-restricted, and the HLA associations seemed to be driven largely by CMV exposure. Because some donors lacked HLA typing at each locus, the association tests relied only on the typed subset. In a later genetic analysis, a missense DCLRE1C variant was associated with V-gene and J-gene trimming of TCR beta chains, and the association was replicated in an independent cohort. Roughly uniform sequencing depth across donors was assumed in presence/absence analyses, although this assumption may not hold. According to a later genetic analysis, donors in an Asian-associated ancestry cluster had fewer N-insertions in productive TCRs than the roughly 670-donor mean. In an earlier analysis of 587 of the donors, most TCR beta V segments were observed in productive rearrangements about 90% or about 30% of the time, broadly matching IMGT annotations. Linkage disequilibrium might explain the correlated functional status among segregating V segments, but an unknown experimental factor could not be ruled out. Most TCR sequences were seen in very few donors, while some public TCRs were found in many individuals. The only immune exposure information available for the cohort was CMV serostatus.

Trimmed from V: 1 base; trimmed from J: 3 bases; junction bases lacking a gene match: 4. The CDR3 holds 15 amino acids from the cysteine to the phenylalanine. Only the CDR3 DNA stays, 45 bases, in frame from base 1. Sequences MNHEY (CDR1) and SMNVEV (CDR2) are obtained from the germline V gene (reference sequence). The chain couples TRBV27 to TRBJ1-2; 8 junctional bases match TRBD1. This clonotype was sampled from a boy between 5 and 17 years old in good health and CMV-seronegative. Specimen: PBMCs. The CDR3 sequence is CASSLWAGGDYGYTF. The DNA sequence reads TGTGCCAGCAGTTTATGGGCAGGGGGCGACTATGGCTACACCTTC.